Detailed here is one T cell receptor (beta chain). The specificity of this receptor is unknown. Qualities for individual bases were not recorded, and no much larger clone is one base off. In total, about 650 healthy bone marrow donors made up the cohort. Cohort members were all nominally healthy when sampled, although unrecorded immune exposures were likely present. The donor tested CMV seropositive and was one of the 289 seropositive cohort members. A peripheral blood sample was provided by each donor, and peripheral blood mononuclear cells were used for TCR beta sequencing. Genomic DNA was extracted from the blood cell samples with the Qiagen DNeasy Blood Extraction Kit. V sheds 4 bases and J sheds 4 bases, leaving 19 bases between their ends. The CDR3 starts with the cysteine, ends with the phenylalanine, and has 16 residues. Solely the CDR3 DNA is kept, with 48 bases framed from the first base. Sequences MGHRA (CDR1) and YSYEKL (CDR2) are obtained from the germline V gene.

This specimen belongs to a study of cytomegalovirus exposure and HLA in healthy donors (dated by TCRdb to the late 2010s). Study-wide context: An earlier analysis of about 530 of the donors reported approximately 260 Gb of sequence data and 95 million to 140 million unique TCR beta sequences obtained from roughly 180 million T cells. To predict cytomegalovirus infection status, the study brought together high-throughput TCR immunosequencing, statistical association of individual TCRs with disease status, and machine learning. The study aimed to test whether signatures of past pathogen exposure could be identified by cataloging public T cell receptors. The study profiled the T cell repertoires of 500 to 800 subjects by immunosequencing and related them to cytomegalovirus serostatus. In the later analysis, no new phenotypic data were used to find candidate immune exposures; instead, reliance was placed on TCR beta sequences and their occurrence across donors. To study patterns of TCR occurrence, a later analysis re-analyzed previously published TCR beta repertoires from 600 to 750 donors and added high-resolution HLA genotyping. A later genetic analysis took genome-wide SNP genotypes for about three fifths of the roughly 700 donors and used that subset as a discovery cohort. Every repertoire in the discovery cohort had been generated on one and the same sequencing platform. Roughly 310 gigabases of sequencing data and approximately 80 million unique TCR sequences were included in an early release covering under 650 HLA-typed donors. Several DR-DQ haplotypes were handled as single units for association and clustering, since linkage in the cohort was strong. Of the roughly 400 genotyped donors, less than 90% were placed in the genetic ancestry cluster associated with self-reported Caucasian donors. On average, approximately 250,000 unique TCR beta nucleotide sequences were sequenced per donor among a few hundred genotyped donors of the cohort, with 15% to 20% of those sequences being non-productive. The number of donors typed differed by locus, with roughly 629-640 for A, B, C, DRB1 and DQB1, approximately 500 for DQA1, 606 for DPA1, and 450 to 480 for DPB1. Donor age, sex, ethnicity and CMV serostatus were compiled alongside the repertoire data. An earlier analysis of 500 to 750 of the donors applied high-throughput TCR beta sequencing to assess whether each TCR beta V gene segment acted as functional or pseudogenic. HLA typing covered class I and class II loci at four-digit resolution. Besides the first cohort of approximately 670 subjects, a separate validation cohort made up of roughly 130 different subjects was used. Overall study results and their limits: Strong co-occurrence of HLA alleles, especially DR and DQ, made assigning TCR associations to individual alleles difficult. In an earlier analysis of around 500 of the donors, most TCR beta V segments appeared in productive rearrangements about 87% or about 30% of the time, broadly matching IMGT annotations. A later genetic analysis reported fewer N-insertions in productive TCRs among donors in an Asian-associated ancestry cluster than the 666-donor mean. A later analysis found that TCR association rates varied across HLA loci, with DRB1 alleles showing the most associated TCRs and HLA-C alleles the fewest. A total of fewer than 200 TCR beta chains were listed by the study as associated with cytomegalovirus. Roughly uniform sequencing depth across donors was assumed in presence/absence analyses, although this assumption may not hold. It was suggested by the authors that the approach could potentially be generalized to other disease states and immunological phenotypes. Only TCR beta chains were sequenced in this cohort, and the absence of alpha or paired-chain data limited detectable features. A further reported finding was that TCR beta sequences accurately predicted the HLA-A and HLA-B alleles for most subjects in the first cohort. Because counts were too low, seventeen rarely observed V segments, including chromosome 9 orphons, were excluded from the earlier analysis of around 590 of the donors. A later analysis reported that several top co-occurrence clusters appeared linked to parvovirus B19, influenza, CMV and Epstein-Barr virus. Because some donors lacked HLA typing at each locus, the association tests relied only on the typed subset. According to a later analysis, most CMV-associated TCR beta chains appeared to be HLA-restricted, and the HLA associations seemed to be driven largely by CMV exposure. The sequencing pipeline was judged likely to have produced a cluster of highly shared sequence variants as a technical artifact. The 87-base-pair reads could not distinguish some IMGT-functional V segments, including TRBV6-2 and TRBV6-3, so those segments were excluded. The classifier was reported to diagnose cytomegalovirus status with high specificity and sensitivity in both the original cohort and the validation cohort. A later genetic analysis associated a missense DCLRE1C variant with V-gene and J-gene trimming of TCR beta chains, and an independent cohort replicated the association. In a later analysis, HLA-associated TCR beta chains were found to be more clonally expanded and to have lower generation probabilities than equally common non-associated chains. A few of the identified cytomegalovirus-associated TCR beta chains were confirmed in vitro to be specific for cytomegalovirus antigens. Correlated functional status among segregating V segments might be attributable to linkage disequilibrium, but an unknown experimental factor could not be ruled out. For the cohort, immune exposure information was limited to CMV serostatus. A later analysis associated 15,000 to 20,000 TCR beta sequences with specific HLA alleles at a false discovery rate of 0.05. Across donors, most TCR sequences were observed very rarely, whereas some public TCRs were present in many individuals.

Receptors were amplified or captured by the immunoSEQ multiplex PCR assay. The multiplex PCR relied on a mix of 60 forward primers for TCR Vbeta segments and 13 reverse primers for TCR Jbeta segments. Amplification of the CDR3 region of rearranged TCR beta genes was performed with a multiplex PCR assay on genomic DNA. On the Illumina HiSeq System, the amplified TCR beta libraries were sequenced as 87-base-pair reads. Concerning the study's data processing: A later analysis tallied roughly 80 million unique TCR beta chains across the approximately 670 repertoires, and about 12 million of those chains were shared by two or more donors. Raw reads were error-corrected and collapsed into unique sequences by a nearest-neighbor algorithm in which closely related sequences were merged to remove PCR and sequencing errors. CDR3 sequences were aligned to IMGT reference sequences to assign V, D and J gene segments. For a sequence to be retained, a match of at least six nucleotides to both a V gene segment and a J gene segment was required. Rearrangements were called productive when the CDR3 lacked stop codons and stayed in frame with V and J; all others were non-productive. CDR3 was defined according to IMGT convention as the region running from the second conserved V-encoded cysteine to the conserved J-encoded phenylalanine. The earlier analysis of about 610 of the donors excluded any sequence lacking an unambiguous match to a single V gene segment. An earlier analysis of a few hundred of the donors classified V segments as functional when productive rearrangements were above 56.7% and as segregating when the standard deviation between donors was above 5%. To diagnose cytomegalovirus status from the catalog of TCR beta chain sequences, a statistical classification framework was built. In a later analysis, V and J genes were assigned by comparing TCR nucleotide sequences against IMGT/GENE-DB human TR gene sequences. Using the TCRdist pipeline, a later analysis assigned CDR3 sequences along with most-parsimonious VDJ recombination scenarios. In a later analysis, each TCR beta chain was defined by its CDR3 amino acid sequence together with its V-gene family, and reads without a unique V-gene family were excluded. A later analysis removed 550 to 650 highly shared, low-generation-probability nucleotide sequences to deal with suspected cross-contamination and a sequencing artifact. In a later analysis, a clonal expansion index for each public chain was calculated from normalized within-repertoire ranks of inferred template counts. A later analysis computed generation probabilities with a VDJ recombination model fitted to out-of-frame rearrangements, and checked the results against IGoR. A later analysis scored TCR-TCR, TCR-HLA and TCR-CMV co-occurrence with hypergeometric tests, applying a repertoire-size bias correction to TCR pairs. To estimate false discovery rates, a later analysis permuted the HLA or CMV assignments 20 times. A later analysis grouped co-occurring TCRs with DBSCAN, adding TCRdist sequence similarity when clustering within HLA-allele-positive subsets. Repertoires with fewer than 30,000 or more than 120,000 public chains were left out of co-occurrence clustering, as were several repertoires with anomalous nucleotide sharing. The clones in this table, taken by TCRdb from immuneACCESS, are in-frame only. Not every clone is retained; where verified, under half of the shortfall comes from an unresolved V gene, and the cause of the rest is unknown. V, J and clone size derive from that table, while D and trimming were established from the DNA sequence. The sample has hundreds of thousands of clones on record, approximately 70% of them singletons. The ten largest clones take up about 2.5% of the sample.

Specimen: PBMCs. In this chain, TRBV4-1 is recombined with TRBJ1-2, and possibly TRBD1, on 6 matching bases. The TCR originated in a middle-aged man in good health and CMV-seropositive. The CDR3 is CASSPSGRGSGYGYTF. The nucleotides read TGCGCCAGCAGCCCCTCCGGGAGGGGGTCGGGCTATGGCTACACCTTC.